This T cell receptor (beta chain) was retrieved from a study of cytomegalovirus exposure and HLA in healthy donors. Turning to the study itself: The roughly 120 million unique TCR beta sequences, from roughly 170 million T cells, were found by an earlier analysis.

With 60 Vbeta and 13 Jbeta primers, the PCR was carried out. Some clones are missing from TCRdb's copy, which holds only in-frame ones; the method was immunoSEQ multiplex PCR. The sample carries some 180,000 clones, approximately 85% recorded once. Study-wide findings and caveats: In an earlier analysis, about 90% or about 30%: the productive usage of most TCR beta V segments. A missense variant in DCLRE1C was later tied to TCR beta V- and J-gene trimming. A later analysis, which compared TCR beta chains of equal frequency, found the HLA-associated ones more clonally expanded.

The length of the CDR3 is 15 residues. Germline trimming cut 3 bases from V and 4 bases from J; bases unmatched to any gene: 6. Germline V gene data show CDR1 as MGHRA and CDR2 as YSYEKL. With respect to this clone: Its specificity is unknown.

The sequenced sample was PBMCs. This receptor was identified in a woman in her 50s in good health and CMV-seronegative. The rearrangement uses TRBV4-1 and TRBJ1-2, with 9 bases identical to TRBD1. The CDR3 region has the DNA TGCGCCAGCAGCCAGGGGGGGACAGGGATCTATGGCTACACCTTC. Its translation is CASSQGGTGIYGYTF.